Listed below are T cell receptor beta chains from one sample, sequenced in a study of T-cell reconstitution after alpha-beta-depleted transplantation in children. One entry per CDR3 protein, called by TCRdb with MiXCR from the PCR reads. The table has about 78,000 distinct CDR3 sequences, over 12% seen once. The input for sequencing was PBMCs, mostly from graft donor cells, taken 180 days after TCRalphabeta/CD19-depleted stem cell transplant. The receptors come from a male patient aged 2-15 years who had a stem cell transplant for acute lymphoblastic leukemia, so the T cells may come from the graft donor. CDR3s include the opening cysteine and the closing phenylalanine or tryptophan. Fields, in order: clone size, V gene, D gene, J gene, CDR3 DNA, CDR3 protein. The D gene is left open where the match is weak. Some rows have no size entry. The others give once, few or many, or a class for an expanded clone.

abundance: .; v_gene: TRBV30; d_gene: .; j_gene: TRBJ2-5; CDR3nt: TGTGCCTGGAGTGCGACCCCGACCGGAAAGACCCAGTACTTC; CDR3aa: CAWSATPTGKTQYF
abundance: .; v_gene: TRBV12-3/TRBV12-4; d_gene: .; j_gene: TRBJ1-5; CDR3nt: TGTGCCAGCAGTCCGAGCCGGGGGGAGCCCCAGCATTTT; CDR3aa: CASSPSRGEPQHF
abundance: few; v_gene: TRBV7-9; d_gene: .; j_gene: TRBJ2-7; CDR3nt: TGTGCCAGCAGCTTACGGGTCTACGAGCAGTACTTC; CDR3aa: CASSLRVYEQYF
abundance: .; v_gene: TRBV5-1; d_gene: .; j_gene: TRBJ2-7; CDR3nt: TGCGCCAGCAGCTTGAACAGCTTAGTAGGCGAGCAGTACTTC; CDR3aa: CASSLNSLVGEQYF
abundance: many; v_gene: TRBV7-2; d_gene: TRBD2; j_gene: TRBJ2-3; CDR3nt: TGTGCCAGCAGCCCTCGACTAGCGGGACCCACAGATACGCAGTATTTT; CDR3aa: CASSPRLAGPTDTQYF
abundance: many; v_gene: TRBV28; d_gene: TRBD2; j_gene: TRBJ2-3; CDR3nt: TGTGCCAGCAGGACTAGCTTTTTACCAGATACGCAGTATTTT; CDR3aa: CASRTSFLPDTQYF
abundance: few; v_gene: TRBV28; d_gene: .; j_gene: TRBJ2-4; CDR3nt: TGTGCCAGCAGTTCATTAACAGTTGGCAGTTACCTCTTAGCCAAAAACATTCAGTACTTC; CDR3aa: CASSSLTVGSYLLAKNIQYF
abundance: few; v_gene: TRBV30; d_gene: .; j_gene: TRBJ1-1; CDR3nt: TGTGCCTGGAGTTACAGCCTGAACACTGAAGCTTTCTTT; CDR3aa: CAWSYSLNTEAFF
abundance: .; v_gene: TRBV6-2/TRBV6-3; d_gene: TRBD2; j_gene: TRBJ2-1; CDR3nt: TGTGCCAGCAGTTCCCCGGAGGGTAGCGGGAGTTTTTCCTACAATGAGCAGTTCTTC; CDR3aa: CASSSPEGSGSFSYNEQFF
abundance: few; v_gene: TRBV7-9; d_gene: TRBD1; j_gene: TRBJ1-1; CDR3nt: TGTGCCAGCAGCCCGGGACAGGCGAGAAACACTGAAGCTTTCTTT; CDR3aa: CASSPGQARNTEAFF
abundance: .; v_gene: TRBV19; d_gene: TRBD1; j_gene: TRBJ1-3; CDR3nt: TGTGCCAGTAGGGGACAGGCCTTCTCTGGAAACACCATATATTTT; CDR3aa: CASRGQAFSGNTIYF
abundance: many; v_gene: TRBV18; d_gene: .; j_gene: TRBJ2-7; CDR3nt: TGTGCCAGCTCACCAGTTTCGGCCAGATCCTACGAGCAGTACTTC; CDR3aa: CASSPVSARSYEQYF
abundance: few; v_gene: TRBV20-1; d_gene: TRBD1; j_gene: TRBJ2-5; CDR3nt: TGCAGTCGAAGGGGGCGAGAGACCCAGTACTTC; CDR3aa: CSRRGRETQYF
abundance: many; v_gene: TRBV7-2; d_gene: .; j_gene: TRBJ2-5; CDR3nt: TGTGCCAGCAGCTTCCCCCCGGGGACCCAGTACTTC; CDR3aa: CASSFPPGTQYF
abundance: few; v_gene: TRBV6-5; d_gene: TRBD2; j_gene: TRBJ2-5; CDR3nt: TGTGCCAGCAGTTACCCCGGGACTAGCGGAAAAGAGACCCAGTACTTC; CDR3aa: CASSYPGTSGKETQYF
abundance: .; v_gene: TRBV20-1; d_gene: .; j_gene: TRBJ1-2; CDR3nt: TGCAGTGCTGTGACAGAGAACTATGGCTACACCTTC; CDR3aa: CSAVTENYGYTF
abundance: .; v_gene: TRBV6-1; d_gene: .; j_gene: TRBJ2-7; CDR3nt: TGTGCCAGCAGTGACTGGGGTCCCTACGAGCAGTACTTC; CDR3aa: CASSDWGPYEQYF
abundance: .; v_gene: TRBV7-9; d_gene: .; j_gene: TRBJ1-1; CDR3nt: TGTGCCAGCAGCTTATCGGGGACCACTGAAGCTTTCTTT; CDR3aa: CASSLSGTTEAFF
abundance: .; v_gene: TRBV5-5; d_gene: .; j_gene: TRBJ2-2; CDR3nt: TGTGCCAGCAGCTTGATGACCCGGAGCACCGGGGAGCTGTTTTTT; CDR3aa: CASSLMTRSTGELFF
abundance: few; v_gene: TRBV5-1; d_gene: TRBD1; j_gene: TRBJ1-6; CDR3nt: TGCGCCAGCAGCTTGCGGGGACAGGACTCACCCCTCCACTTT; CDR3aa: CASSLRGQDSPLHF
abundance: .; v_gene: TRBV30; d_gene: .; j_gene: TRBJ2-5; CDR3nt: TGTGCCTGGAGTGTTGGGCAGACCCAGTACTTC; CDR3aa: CAWSVGQTQYF
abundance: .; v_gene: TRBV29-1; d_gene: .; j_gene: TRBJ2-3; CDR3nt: TGCAGCGTAACAGGGCCAGATACGCAGTATTTT; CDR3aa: CSVTGPDTQYF
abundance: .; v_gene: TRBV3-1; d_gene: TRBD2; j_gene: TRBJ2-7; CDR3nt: TGTGCCAGCAGCCAAGGGCGGGGGAGGGAGTCCTACGAGCAGTACTTC; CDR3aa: CASSQGRGRESYEQYF
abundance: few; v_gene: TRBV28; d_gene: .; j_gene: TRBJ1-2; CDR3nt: TGTGCCAGCACCATTCTCTCGGGGGGCTACACCTTC; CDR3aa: CASTILSGGYTF
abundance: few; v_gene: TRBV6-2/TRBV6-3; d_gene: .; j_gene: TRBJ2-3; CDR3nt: TGTGCCAGGCCAGATACGCAGTATTTT; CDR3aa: CARPDTQYF
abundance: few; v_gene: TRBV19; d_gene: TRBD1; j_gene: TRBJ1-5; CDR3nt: TGTGCCAGTAGCTTATTCAGGGGGAAAGATCAGCCCCAGCATTTT; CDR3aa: CASSLFRGKDQPQHF
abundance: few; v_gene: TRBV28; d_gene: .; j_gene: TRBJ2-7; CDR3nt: TGTGCCAGCAGCCCTGGGGCCTCGCCGTACGAGCAGTACTTC; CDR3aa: CASSPGASPYEQYF
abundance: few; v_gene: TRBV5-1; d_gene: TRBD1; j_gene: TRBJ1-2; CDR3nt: TGCGCCAGTCACCCGACAGGGATGGACGGCTACACCTTC; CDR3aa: CASHPTGMDGYTF
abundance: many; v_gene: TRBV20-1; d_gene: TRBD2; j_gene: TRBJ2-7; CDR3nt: TGCAGTGCTAGGGTGCTAGCGGCCTACGAGCAGTACTTC; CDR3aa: CSARVLAAYEQYF
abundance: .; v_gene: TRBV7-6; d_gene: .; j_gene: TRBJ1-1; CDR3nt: TGTGCCAGCAGCTTAGGTACCGGGACGGGCACTGAAGCTTTCTTT; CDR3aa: CASSLGTGTGTEAFF
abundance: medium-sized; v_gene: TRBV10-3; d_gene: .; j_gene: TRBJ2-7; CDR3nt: TGTGCCATCAGTGAGTCAGAAGGGCGGTCTTACGAGCAGTACTTC; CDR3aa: CAISESEGRSYEQYF
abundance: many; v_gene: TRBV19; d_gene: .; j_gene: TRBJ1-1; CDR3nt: TGTGCCAGTAGTTTGGACAGGAACACTGAAGCTTTCTTT; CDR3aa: CASSLDRNTEAFF
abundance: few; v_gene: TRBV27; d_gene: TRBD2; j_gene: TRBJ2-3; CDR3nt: TGTGCCAGCAGTTTATCGTGGGCTAGCGGGGGCACAGATACGCAGTATTTT; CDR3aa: CASSLSWASGGTDTQYF
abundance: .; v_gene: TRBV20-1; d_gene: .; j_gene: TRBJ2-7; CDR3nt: TGCAGTGCTCCCTACGGGCCTCTCTACGAGCAGTACTTC; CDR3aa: CSAPYGPLYEQYF
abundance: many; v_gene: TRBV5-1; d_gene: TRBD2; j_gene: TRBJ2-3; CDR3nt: TGCGCCAGCAGCATCGGGACTAGCGGGGGCACAGATACGCAGTATTTT; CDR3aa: CASSIGTSGGTDTQYF
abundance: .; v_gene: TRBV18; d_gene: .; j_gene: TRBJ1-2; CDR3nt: TGTGCCAGCTCACCGGTAGTTTCGGGACAACGGAACTATGGCTACACCTTC; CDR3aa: CASSPVVSGQRNYGYTF
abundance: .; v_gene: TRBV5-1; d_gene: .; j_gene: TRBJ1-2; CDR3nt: TGCGCCAGCAGCTTGCGAGGGGGTTTCGACTATGGCTACACCTTC; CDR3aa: CASSLRGGFDYGYTF
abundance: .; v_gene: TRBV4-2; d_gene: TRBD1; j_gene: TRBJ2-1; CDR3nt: TGTGCCAGCAGCCAAGGGCGGGACAGGGGATACAATGAGCAGTTCTTC; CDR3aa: CASSQGRDRGYNEQFF
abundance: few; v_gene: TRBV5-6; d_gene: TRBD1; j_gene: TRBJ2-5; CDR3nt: TGTGCCAGCAGCTTAAAGGGGGCTGAGACCCAGTACTTC; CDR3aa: CASSLKGAETQYF
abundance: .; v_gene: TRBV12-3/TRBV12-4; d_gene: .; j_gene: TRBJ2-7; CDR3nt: TGTGCCATCAGTTTAGCGCTGCTGCCAGGGGGGGGGTCCTACGAGCAGTACTTC; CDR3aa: CAISLALLPGGGSYEQYF
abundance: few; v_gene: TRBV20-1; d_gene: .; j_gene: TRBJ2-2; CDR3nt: TGCAGTGCTAGAGGGGGGACGTTGGACACCGGGGAGCTGTTTTTT; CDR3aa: CSARGGTLDTGELFF
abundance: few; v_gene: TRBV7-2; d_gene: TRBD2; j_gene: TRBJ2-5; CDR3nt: TGTGCCAGCAGCTTTTTAGCGGGAGAAGAGACCCAGTACTTC; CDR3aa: CASSFLAGEETQYF
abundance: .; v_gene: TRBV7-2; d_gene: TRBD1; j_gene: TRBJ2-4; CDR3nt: TGTGCCAGCAGCGCAACAGGGGGCCCGTCTCGCATTCAGTACTTC; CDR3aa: CASSATGGPSRIQYF
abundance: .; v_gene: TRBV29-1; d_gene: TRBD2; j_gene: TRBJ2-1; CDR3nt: TGCAGCGTTGAAGATCCAGCGGGAGTGAGCCCGATCTACAATGAGCAGTTCTTC; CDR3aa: CSVEDPAGVSPIYNEQFF
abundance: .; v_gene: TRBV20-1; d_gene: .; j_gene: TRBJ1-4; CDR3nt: TGCAGTAGTAAAGGGAGCGTTAATGAAAAACTGTTTTTT; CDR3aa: CSSKGSVNEKLFF
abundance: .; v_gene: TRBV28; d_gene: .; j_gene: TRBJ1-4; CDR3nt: TGTGCCAGCAGCAAGGGGGGGGTTGAGGAAAAACTGTTTTTT; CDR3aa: CASSKGGVEEKLFF
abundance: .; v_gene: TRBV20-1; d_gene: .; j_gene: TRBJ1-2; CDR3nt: TGCAGTGCCCTGGACAGCCTTTATGGCTACACCTTC; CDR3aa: CSALDSLYGYTF
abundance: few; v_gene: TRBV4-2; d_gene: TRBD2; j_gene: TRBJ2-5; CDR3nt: TGTGCCAGCAGCCAAGATGGCGGGGGGGCAGGAGAGACCCAGTACTTC; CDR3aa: CASSQDGGGAGETQYF
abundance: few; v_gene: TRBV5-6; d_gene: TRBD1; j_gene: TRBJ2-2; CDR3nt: TGTGCCAGCAGCTTAGATTGGACAGGGGGCATGCAGCCCCTCGGGACGCTGTTTTTT; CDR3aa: CASSLDWTGGMQPLGTLFF
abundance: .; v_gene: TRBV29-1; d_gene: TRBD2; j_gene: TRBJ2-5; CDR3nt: TGCAGCCTCGAGGGACTAGGGCAAGAGACCCAGTACTTC; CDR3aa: CSLEGLGQETQYF
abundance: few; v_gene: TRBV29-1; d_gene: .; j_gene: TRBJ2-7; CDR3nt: TGCAGCGTTACCAGGGCCTACGAGCAGTACTTC; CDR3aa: CSVTRAYEQYF
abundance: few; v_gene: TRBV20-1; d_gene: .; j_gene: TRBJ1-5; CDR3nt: TGCAGTGCTAGAGAAGGATTATTAGGGCCCCAGCATTTT; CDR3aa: CSAREGLLGPQHF